This passage covers 28 T cell receptor beta chains from one sample sequenced in a study of technical replicates of blood from several donors. The repertoire was sequenced with immunoSEQ multiplex PCR; TCRdb's copy has only in-frame clones and lacks some. The sample lists some 85,000 clones; around 94% were seen once. The source material was T cells isolated from PBMCs. These receptor sequences come from a human donor in good health.

The chain joins TRBV19 to TRBJ2-1, with a tentative D call TRBD2 (5 bases). This CDR3 is built from 14 residues. CDR1 and CDR2 from the germline V gene are LNHDA and SQIVND (reference sequence). V lost 7 bases and J 0 bases, leaving 10 bases between the germline ends. The CDR3 bases are TGTGCCAGTAAGACTAAGAGCTCCTACAATGAGCAGTTCTTC. Protein product: CASKTKSSYNEQFF.

The V call is TRBV29-1, the J call TRBJ2-4, with a tentative D call TRBD2 (5 bases). V lost 5 bases, J lost 6 bases, and 14 bases lay in between. Germline V CDR1 and CDR2: SQVTM, ANQGSEA. The CDR3 covers 13 residues. The CDR3 DNA reads as TGCAGCGTTAATCTAGAGGGTAGAAACATTCAGTACTTC. Translating it yields CSVNLEGRNIQYF. The variable domain in full, completed from reference TRBV29-1 and TRBJ2-4, reads SAVISQKPSRDICQRGTSLTIQCQVDSQVTMMFWYRQQPGQSLTLIATANQGSEATYESGFVIDKFPISRPNLTFSTLTVSNMSPEDSSIYLCSVNLEGRNIQYFGAGTRLSVL.

The V and J genes are TRBV7-3 and TRBJ2-3; no clear D. The germline gives CDR1 SGHTA, CDR2 FQGTGA. The CDR3 loop spans 14 amino acids. Trimming took 2 bases from V and 0 from J, leaving 6 bases between them. CDR3 DNA: TGTGCCAGCAGCTTATCCCATAGCACAGATACGCAGTATTTT. Amino acids: CASSLSHSTDTQYF.

CDR3 protein: CASSPGTGINTEAFF. The CDR3 DNA sequence: TGTGCCAGCAGCCCAGGGACAGGGATAAACACTGAAGCTTTCTTT. The chain joins TRBV7-2 to TRBJ1-1; 9 bases match TRBD1. The germline V gene encodes CDR1 SGHTA and CDR2 FQGNSA. The CDR3 loop spans 15 amino acids. With 5 bases clipped from V and 2 bases from J, the junction kept 6 bases outside the gene matches.

The J gene is TRBJ2-7, the V gene TRBV30, with D possibly matching TRBD2 (7 bases). Deletions cut 0 bases from V and 0 bases from J, with 15 bases between. Germline V lookup: CDR1 GTSNPN, CDR2 SVGIG (reference sequence). The CDR3 covers 16 residues. For the CDR3, the DNA is TGTGCCTGGAGTGTACTAGGACGGGGGGCCTCCTACGAGCAGTACTTC. Translation gives CAWSVLGRGASYEQYF.

The sample holds one count of this clone. The chain joins TRBV19 to TRBJ1-2; D not resolved. The V end was cut by 2 bases, the J end by 3 bases, with 13 bases between. The CDR3 consists of 15 residues. CDR1 is LNHDA and CDR2 is SQIVND in the germline V gene (reference sequence). For the CDR3, the DNA is TGTGCCAGTAGTATAATCCTAGCGGCAGACTATGGCTACACCTTC. Translating it yields CASSIILAADYGYTF.

CDR3 amino acids: CASSVVGDLLGTDTQYF. CDR3 nucleotides: TGTGCCAGCAGCGTAGTGGGAGATCTGTTGGGCACAGATACGCAGTATTTT. The chain joins TRBV9 to TRBJ2-3, with TRBD2 as a possible D gene (5 bases). V was trimmed by 0 bases and J by 1 base, leaving 15 bases between them. There are 17 residues in the CDR3. Germline CDR1 reads SGDLS; CDR2 reads YYNGEE.

This chain links TRBV27 with TRBJ1-2, with D hard to call. CDR1 is MNHEY, CDR2 SMNVEV, per germline (reference sequence). V was cut by 4 bases and J by 8 bases, with 11 bases left in between. The CDR3 sequence is 12 residues long. CDR3 in DNA: TGTGCCAGCAGTTCGCCCAGCGGGGGCTACACCTTC. Its protein is CASSSPSGGYTF.

The J gene is TRBJ2-7, the V gene TRBV5-4, with 12 bases that match TRBD2. V dropped 4 bases and J dropped 6; count of bases not matched to a gene: 8. CDR1 and CDR2 from the germline V gene are SGHNT and YYREEE (reference sequence). This CDR3 region has 15 residues. The CDR3 region is CASSRTSGNPPEQYF. The CDR3 coding sequence is TGTGCCAGCAGCAGGACTAGCGGGAACCCCCCCGAGCAGTACTTC. The variable domain in full, completed from reference TRBV5-4 and TRBJ2-7, reads ETGVTQSPTHLIKTRGQQVTLRCSSQSGHNTVSWYQQALGQGPQFIFQYYREEENGRGNFPPRFSGLQFPNYSSELNVNALELDDSALYLCASSRTSGNPPEQYFGPGTRLTVT.

This chain uses TRBV7-7 with TRBJ2-5, with a possible D match to TRBD1 (5 bases). Germline V gives CDR1 SSHAT, CDR2 FNYEAQ (reference sequence). The CDR3 totals 12 residues. With 9 bases removed from V and 4 bases from J, the gap between germline ends came to 12 bases. The CDR3 reads CASQGLSETQYF. The CDR3 DNA reads TGTGCCAGTCAGGGCCTTTCAGAGACCCAGTACTTC.

The chain links TRBV28 to TRBJ1-2; D is perhaps TRBD1 (6 bases). CDR3 length equals 14 residues. The V gene's germline CDR1 is MDHEN and CDR2 SYDVKM. The V and J ends lost 4 bases and 0 bases respectively, with 9 bases between them. The CDR3 DNA reads as TGTGCCAGCAGTTCTGGGGGCCCTAACTATGGCTACACCTTC. Translation gives CASSSGGPNYGYTF.

The genes are TRBV4-1 and TRBJ2-5, with 10 nucleotides matching TRBD2. V lost 1 base to trimming and J lost 2 bases; unmatched junction nucleotides: 1. There are 15 residues in the CDR3. Germline V gives CDR1 MGHRA, CDR2 YSYEKL. CDR3 sequence reads: CASSQGTSGQETQYF. The CDR3 DNA reads TGCGCCAGCAGCCAAGGGACTAGCGGACAAGAGACCCAGTACTTC.

V usage is TRBV7-8 and J usage is TRBJ2-3; 9 positions match TRBD2. This CDR3 is 16 amino acids long. V trimming: 5 bases; J trimming: 0 bases; junction bases outside the gene matches: 6. In germline, CDR1 is SGHVS, CDR2 FQNEAQ. CDR3 sequence (DNA): TGTGCCAGCAGCATCCGACTAGCGGATAGCACAGATACGCAGTATTTT. It specifies CASSIRLADSTDTQYF.

The CDR3 loop is CASSISSESYEQYF. CDR3 nucleotide sequence: TGTGCCAGTAGTATCTCTAGCGAGTCCTACGAGCAGTACTTC. The chain links TRBV19 to TRBJ2-7; D perhaps matches TRBD2 (6 bases). Germline lookup yields CDR1 LNHDA and CDR2 SQIVND (reference sequence). V lost 3 bases, J lost 1 base, and 10 bases lay in between. The CDR3 is made up of 14 amino acids.

Only one count was recorded for this clone. The chain employs TRBV28 and TRBJ1-5, with unresolved D. Trimming removed 3 bases at V and 1 base at J, with 19 bases between. The CDR3 runs 18 residues. Germline V gene sequence: CDR1 MDHEN, CDR2 SYDVKM. The CDR3 protein is CASSLFPASQYSNQPQHF. CDR3 nucleotide sequence: TGTGCCAGCAGTTTGTTCCCCGCATCTCAGTACAGCAATCAGCCCCAGCATTTT.

V is TRBV7-8 and J is TRBJ2-7; possible D gene TRBD1, 6 bases. V lost 4 bases and J lost 0, with 10 bases in between. There are 14 residues in the CDR3. Germline V lookup: CDR1 SGHVS, CDR2 FQNEAQ. As DNA, the CDR3 is TGTGCCAGCAGCTCGACAGGTAGCTCCTACGAGCAGTACTTC. Protein: CASSSTGSSYEQYF.

V is TRBV5-4 and J is TRBJ2-1, with TRBD2 identical over 11 bases. This CDR3 comprises 15 residues. Unmatched junction bases numbered 7, after V lost 4 bases and J lost 7 bases. Per germline, CDR1 SGHNT and CDR2 YYREEE (reference sequence). CDR3 DNA: TGTGCCAGCAGCGCACACGGGACTAGCGGAAATGAGCAGTTCTTC. Encoded protein: CASSAHGTSGNEQFF.

In nucleotides, the CDR3 is TGTGCCAGCAGCCCGGACAGAACTAACTATGGCTACACCTTC. It specifies CASSPDRTNYGYTF. The chain uses TRBV14 and TRBJ1-2; D may be TRBD1 (6 bases). With 4 bases removed from V and 0 bases from J, the gap between germline ends came to 9 bases. The CDR3 contains 14 residues. The germline V gene encodes CDR1 SGHDN and CDR2 FVKESK.

J is TRBJ1-5 and V is TRBV28; 8 bases match TRBD1. V was clipped by 8 bases and J by 5 bases; unmatched bases: 8. Germline V lookup: CDR1 MDHEN, CDR2 SYDVKM. The CDR3 is 14 amino acids. CDR3 DNA sequence: TGTGCCAGCTATGACAGGGGAGGGGATCAGCCCCAGCATTTT. Residues: CASYDRGGDQPQHF.

The chain recombines TRBV9 with TRBJ2-2; D not certain. Trimming stripped 0 bases from V and 2 bases from J, with 5 bases between. This CDR3 comprises 14 residues. Per the germline V gene, CDR1 is SGDLS and CDR2 is YYNGEE. Here the CDR3 reads CASSVDINTGELFF. CDR3 bases: TGTGCCAGCAGCGTAGATATTAACACCGGGGAGCTGTTTTTT. The full variable domain, rest sourced from reference TRBV9 and TRBJ2-2, is DSGVTQTPKHLITATGQRVTLRCSPRSGDLSVYWYQQSLDQGLQFLIQYYNGEERAKGNILERFSAQQFPDLHSELNLSSLELGDSALYFCASSVDINTGELFFGEGSRLTVL.

The chain employs TRBV28 and TRBJ2-1, with TRBD1 matching 7 bases. CDR1 MDHEN and CDR2 SYDVKM come from the germline V gene. Losses at the gene ends were 8 bases for V and 8 bases for J; bases not matched to a gene: 9. The length of the CDR3 is 13 residues. The chain's CDR3 is CASCRQGSDEQFF. As DNA, the CDR3 is TGTGCCAGCTGTAGACAGGGTAGCGATGAGCAGTTCTTC.

In this sample, this clone turned up a few times. This chain connects TRBV25-1 to TRBJ1-3, with no clear D. Per the germline V gene, CDR1 is MGHDK and CDR2 is SYGVNS. The CDR3 is 11 residues long. Trimming took 6 bases from V and 6 from J, leaving 6 bases between them. CDR3 amino acids: CASSGVNTIYF. As DNA, the CDR3 is TGTGCCAGCAGCGGAGTAAACACCATATATTTT.

The chain employs TRBV28 and TRBJ1-2; tentative D call: TRBD1 (6 bases). CDR3 length: 12 amino acids. Between the trimmed V and J ends, which lost 5 bases and 8 bases, there was a span of 12 bases. CDR1 is MDHEN and CDR2 is SYDVKM in the germline V gene. This chain's CDR3 is CASSTGLGGYTF. CDR3 in DNA: TGTGCCAGCAGTACAGGGCTGGGCGGCTACACCTTC.

The rearrangement links TRBV30 to TRBJ1-3; 8 bases match TRBD1. In germline, CDR1 is GTSNPN, CDR2 SVGIG (reference sequence). Trimming took 5 bases from V and 4 from J; bases not matched to a gene: 7. This CDR3 comprises 14 residues. CDR3 bases: TGTGCCTGGGGAGGACAGGGAGGAGGAAACACCATATATTTT. Protein sequence: CAWGGQGGGNTIYF.

The chain recombines TRBV6-5 with TRBJ2-6, with 8 nucleotides matching TRBD1. The CDR3 is 15 amino acids. CDR1 is MNHEY, CDR2 SVGAGI, per germline. With 5 bases clipped from V and 4 bases from J, the junction kept 4 bases outside the gene matches. In DNA form, the CDR3 reads TGTGCCAGCAGTCCGGACAGGGACGGGGCCAACGTCCTGACTTTC. Its translation: CASSPDRDGANVLTF.

This clone was recorded only once. The chain recombines TRBV5-1 with TRBJ2-7; TRBD1 aligns across 9 bases. J gave up 5 bases and V 0 bases, and 6 bases lay outside the gene matches. CDR1 is SGHRS, CDR2 YFSETQ, per germline. The CDR3 is made up of 15 amino acids. CDR3 sequence: CASSLAGTGTNEQYF. DNA of the CDR3: TGCGCCAGCAGCTTGGCCGGGACAGGGACCAACGAGCAGTACTTC.

In regard to this clone: This CDR3 is also generated by other DNA sequences in the sample. The chain couples TRBV7-2 to TRBJ2-5; TRBD2 aligns across 8 bases. The CDR3 sequence is 14 residues long. Germline CDR1 SGHTA, CDR2 FQGNSA. With 3 bases clipped from V and 2 bases from J, the junction kept 2 bases outside the gene matches. The CDR3 sequence is CASSFSGGQETQYF. Written as DNA, the CDR3 is TGTGCCAGCAGCTTTTCGGGAGGGCAAGAGACCCAGTACTTC.

This clone was counted a few times. The V and J genes are TRBV28 and TRBJ1-4, with D possibly TRBD1 on 5 matching bases. The CDR3 totals 10 residues. Trimming removed 7 bases at V and 10 bases at J, with 7 bases between. In germline, CDR1 is MDHEN, CDR2 SYDVKM. CDR3 residues: CASMDTKLFF. The DNA of the CDR3 is TGTGCCAGCATGGACACAAAACTGTTTTTT.